A single sample is the source of the 23 T cell receptor beta chains below, sequenced in a study of graft-versus-host responses after intestinal transplantation. Antigens of these TCRs are unknown. Some clones are missing from TCRdb's copy, which holds only in-frame ones; the method was immunoSEQ multiplex PCR. The table includes about 89,000 clones, 94% detected once. Specimen: unstimulated CD4+ T cells sorted from spleen or lymph node cells, collected before transplant. The receptors stem from a human donor who was the organ donor for an intestinal transplant.

V gene TRBV28 combines with J gene TRBJ1-5; 10 bases are a match to TRBD1. Germline V lookup: CDR1 MDHEN, CDR2 SYDVKM. The CDR3 has 13 amino acids. Losses at the gene ends were 11 bases for V and 7 bases for J; bases not matched to a gene: 8. The CDR3 reads CAPAGTGEQPQHF. The CDR3 DNA reads as TGTGCCCCGGCCGGGACAGGGGAACAGCCCCAGCATTTT. Filled out from reference TRBV28 and TRBJ1-5, the complete variable domain reads DVKVTQSSRYLVKRTGEKVFLECVQDMDHENMFWYRQDPGLGLRLIYFSYDVKMKEKGDIPEGYSVSREKKERFSLILESASTNQTSMYLCAPAGTGEQPQHFGDGTRLSIL.

The J gene is TRBJ1-1, the V gene TRBV19, with 10 nucleotides matching TRBD1. Germline V lookup: CDR1 LNHDA, CDR2 SQIVND (reference sequence). After removal of 6 bases from V and 2 bases from J, the junction contained 6 bases not matched to a gene. The CDR3 length is 15 residues. The CDR3 sequence is CASSLDRGHNTEAFF. The CDR3 nucleotides read TGTGCCAGTAGCTTAGACAGGGGGCATAACACTGAAGCTTTCTTT. Full variable domain (missing parts from reference TRBV19 and TRBJ1-1): DGGITQSPKYLFRKEGQNVTLSCEQNLNHDAMYWYRQDPGQGLRLIYYSQIVNDFQKGDIAEGYSVSREKKESFPLTVTSAQKNPTAFYLCASSLDRGHNTEAFFGQGTRLTVV.

This clone appeared once. V usage is TRBV28 and J usage is TRBJ1-2; D may be TRBD1 (6 bases). CDR1 MDHEN and CDR2 SYDVKM come from the germline V gene. The CDR3 covers 15 residues. The ends were cut back, 2 bases at V and 1 base at J, with 11 bases in the middle. CDR3 protein: CASSLIGTSNYGYTF. DNA of the CDR3: TGTGCCAGCAGTTTAATTGGGACAAGTAACTATGGCTACACCTTC.

The V gene is TRBV9, the J gene TRBJ2-5, with 11 bases identical to TRBD2. V gave up 2 bases and J gave up 4 bases; unmatched junction bases: 7. The germline CDR1 and CDR2 sequences are SGDLS and YYNGEE. This CDR3 is 16 amino acids long. The CDR3 spells CASSVLAGGQAETQYF. In DNA form, the CDR3 reads TGTGCCAGCAGCGTGTTAGCGGGGGGGCAGGCAGAGACCCAGTACTTC. Supplemented by reference TRBV9 and TRBJ2-5, the full variable domain reads DSGVTQTPKHLITATGQRVTLRCSPRSGDLSVYWYQQSLDQGLQFLIQYYNGEERAKGNILERFSAQQFPDLHSELNLSSLELGDSALYFCASSVLAGGQAETQYFGPGTRLLVL.

CDR3: CASSLFHTPYEQYF. CDR3 in DNA: TGTGCCAGCAGCTTATTTCACACCCCCTACGAGCAGTACTTC. V and J are TRBV7-6 and TRBJ2-7; D gene ambiguous. Germline V lookup: CDR1 SGHVS, CDR2 FNYEAQ. CDR3 length: 14 residues. Between the trimmed V and J ends, which lost 2 bases and 2 bases, there was a span of 10 bases.

The chain carries TRBV30 and TRBJ2-1; D possibly matches TRBD1 or TRBD2 (5 bases each). This CDR3 contains 14 residues. Germline CDR1 GTSNPN, CDR2 SVGIG (reference sequence). V was clipped by 2 bases and J by 15 bases, with 23 bases between them. The CDR3 reads CAWSYLLGVKVPFF. CDR3 in DNA: TGTGCCTGGAGTTATTTACTAGGGGTAAAAGTGCCGTTCTTC. The whole variable domain, remainder taken from reference TRBV30 and TRBJ2-1, is SQTIHQWPATLVQPVGSPLSLECTVEGTSNPNLYWYRQAAGRGLQLLFYSVGIGQISSEVPQNLSASRPQDRQFILSSKKLLLSDSGFYLCAWSYLLGVKVPFFGPGTRLTVL.

The J gene is TRBJ1-2, the V gene TRBV7-3, with D uncertain. Germline CDR1 and CDR2: SGHTA and FQGTGA. Trimming pared 4 bases from V and 4 bases from J, leaving 10 bases between. This CDR3 is 13 amino acids long. The chain's CDR3 is CASSSDSAYGYTF. The CDR3 coding sequence is TGTGCCAGCAGCTCGGACTCAGCCTATGGCTACACCTTC. The variable domain in full, completed from reference TRBV7-3 and TRBJ1-2, reads GAGVSQTPSNKVTEKGKYVELRCDPISGHTALYWYRQSLGQGPEFLIYFQGTGAADDSGLPNDRFFAVRPEGSVSTLKIQRTERGDSAVYLCASSSDSAYGYTFGSGTRLTVV.

The chain employs TRBV4-2 and TRBJ2-5; 15 bases map to TRBD2. CDR3 length: 17 residues. CDR1 LGHNA and CDR2 YNFKEQ come from the germline V gene. V dropped 2 bases and J dropped 3; count of bases not matched to a gene: 4. The CDR3 protein is CASSQIGTSGGKETQYF. The DNA for the CDR3 is TGTGCCAGCAGCCAAATCGGGACTAGCGGGGGGAAAGAGACCCAGTACTTC.

The CDR3 region is CAISAGPGGEGGYTF. DNA of the CDR3: TGTGCCATCAGTGCGGGTCCAGGGGGCGAGGGAGGCTACACCTTC. The chain is built from TRBV10-3 and TRBJ1-2, with 8 bases aligning to TRBD1. The germline V gene has CDR1 ENHRY and CDR2 SYGVKD. The CDR3 is made up of 15 amino acids. V lost 4 bases and J lost 8; bases outside the gene matches: 12.

The chain recombines TRBV30 with TRBJ2-3; D may be TRBD1 (5 bases). CDR3 length: 11 residues. Germline CDR1 GTSNPN, CDR2 SVGIG (reference sequence). V lost 4 bases to trimming and J lost 7 bases, with 9 bases between them. CDR3 sequence (DNA): TGTGCCTGGACCAGACAGCATACGCAGTATTTT. Its protein product is CAWTRQHTQYF.

V usage is TRBV7-2 and J usage is TRBJ2-5, with TRBD2 matching 8 bases. The CDR3 is made up of 14 amino acids. Unmatched junction bases numbered 1, after V lost 2 bases and J lost 2 bases. The germline V gene has CDR1 SGHTA and CDR2 FQGNSA. CDR3 bases: TGTGCCAGCAGCTTACTAGCGGGTCAAGAGACCCAGTACTTC. Residues: CASSLLAGQETQYF.

This chain joins TRBV4-3 and TRBJ1-3; perhaps TRBD1 as D (5 bases). The CDR3 runs to 15 residues. CDR1 and CDR2 (germline): LGHNA, YSLEER. The ends were cut back, 4 bases at V and 4 bases at J, with 14 bases in the middle. CDR3 sequence (DNA): TGCGCCAGCAGCCCGGACATAATTAGGGGAAACACCATATATTTT. Encoded protein: CASSPDIIRGNTIYF.

The table lists this clone with a count of one. This chain connects TRBV11-3 to TRBJ2-5; D is undetermined. The CDR3 is 17 residues long. The ends were cut back, 0 bases at V and 9 bases at J, with 23 bases in the middle. Per the germline V gene, CDR1 is SGHNT and CDR2 is YENEEA. CDR3 DNA sequence: TGTGCCAGCAGCTTAGAAACAAAATTCGGACCCGCCGTGGCCCAGTACTTC. Its translation: CASSLETKFGPAVAQYF.

The chain links TRBV28 to TRBJ1-5; D remains unclear. Germline V gives CDR1 MDHEN, CDR2 SYDVKM. This CDR3 region has 13 residues. The ends were cut back, 4 bases at V and 8 bases at J, with 12 bases in the middle. The CDR3 nucleotides read TGTGCCAGCAGTTCCACGGCGTTAAAGCCCCAGCATTTT. This codes for CASSSTALKPQHF. The full variable domain, with the rest looked up from reference TRBV28 and TRBJ1-5, is DVKVTQSSRYLVKRTGEKVFLECVQDMDHENMFWYRQDPGLGLRLIYFSYDVKMKEKGDIPEGYSVSREKKERFSLILESASTNQTSMYLCASSSTALKPQHFGDGTRLSIL.

The chain's CDR3 is CASSRGGAGPNYGYTF. The CDR3 DNA follows: TGTGCCAGCAGTCGAGGGGGCGCCGGCCCTAACTATGGCTACACCTTC. The genes are TRBV11-2 and TRBJ1-2; TRBD1 agrees at 7 bases. The CDR3 spans 16 residues. V lost 6 bases, J lost 0 bases, and 10 bases stayed unmatched. CDR1 is SGHAT, CDR2 FQNNGV, per germline.

The genes are TRBV5-4 and TRBJ2-7, with D possibly matching TRBD1 (6 bases). The CDR3 sequence is 13 residues long. V lost 3 bases and J lost 12, with 19 bases in between. Germline-derived CDR1 and CDR2 are SGHNT and YYREEE (reference sequence). The CDR3 DNA follows: TGTGCCAGCAGCTCATTCCTCCAGGGGCAGCTGTACTTC. It encodes CASSSFLQGQLYF.

J is TRBJ2-1 and V is TRBV5-4, with 14 bases fitting TRBD2. The CDR3 is 17 residues long. Trimming at V came to 3 bases and at J to 9 bases, leaving 11 bases not matched to a gene. The germline gives CDR1 SGHNT, CDR2 YYREEE (reference sequence). CDR3 DNA: TGTGCCAGCAGCTCGGGACTAGCGGGGGCCGGTGGGGGTGAGCAGTTCTTC. Translating gives CASSSGLAGAGGGEQFF.

This sequence joins TRBV28 and TRBJ2-7; D remains ambiguous. This CDR3 has 12 amino acids. The V end lost 6 bases, the J end lost 2 bases, and 8 bases lay between the germline ends. CDR1 is MDHEN and CDR2 is SYDVKM in the germline V gene. CDR3: CASSPLAYEQYF. The CDR3 region has the DNA TGTGCCAGCAGCCCCTTGGCCTACGAGCAGTACTTC.

This clone was recorded once. The CDR3 bases are TGTGCCAGCAGCTTGCGACAGGGGGCACCCTACGAGCAGTACTTC. It translates to CASSLRQGAPYEQYF. This chain uses TRBV11-2 with TRBJ2-7; 10 nucleotides line up with TRBD1. This CDR3 contains 15 residues. With 3 bases clipped from V and 2 bases from J, the junction kept 4 bases outside the gene matches. CDR1 SGHAT and CDR2 FQNNGV come from the germline V gene.

J is TRBJ1-5 and V is TRBV19, with D uncertain. The germline CDR1 and CDR2 sequences are LNHDA and SQIVND (reference sequence). Between the trimmed V and J ends, which lost 5 bases and 7 bases, there was a span of 15 bases. The CDR3 sequence is 14 residues long. The CDR3: CASSSSGLGQPQHF. The CDR3 nucleotides read TGTGCCAGTAGTTCCTCCGGTTTAGGACAGCCCCAGCATTTT.

The V and J genes are TRBV19 and TRBJ1-1; 11 nucleotides align to TRBD1. CDR1 is LNHDA, CDR2 SQIVND, per germline (reference sequence). V was pared by 9 bases and J by 4 bases, with 10 bases of the junction left unmatched. The CDR3 sequence is 15 residues long. The CDR3 region has the DNA TGTGCCAGCAGGGGGACAGGGGGTAGTGGCACTGAAGCTTTCTTT. Its translation: CASRGTGGSGTEAFF.

This sequence joins TRBV28 and TRBJ1-2; D is unclear. There are 13 residues in the CDR3. V lost 2 bases to trimming and J lost 7 bases, with 11 bases between them. CDR1 is MDHEN, CDR2 SYDVKM, per germline. CDR3 sequence (DNA): TGTGCCAGCAGTTTAAGTGTGGCGATTGGCTACACCTTC. The encoded protein is CASSLSVAIGYTF.

DNA for the CDR3: TGTGCCAGCAGGGGCAGGGGGCTCCGTGAAAAACTGTTTTTT. Translated, it gives CASRGRGLREKLFF. V usage is TRBV2 and J usage is TRBJ1-4; 8 bases map to TRBD1. V lost 6 bases, J lost 7 bases, and 7 bases stayed unmatched. CDR1 SNHLY and CDR2 FYNNEI come from the germline V gene. The CDR3 loop spans 14 amino acids.